Listed here are 17 T cell receptor beta chains from one sample, sequenced in a study of blood T cells in healthy people across ages. Through a sample-barcoded 5' primer and a J-beta primer mix, a second PCR was run for roughly 7 to 11 cycles. Using its own MiXCR run on the 5' RACE reads, TCRdb lists one record per CDR3 protein. Among 800,000 or so distinct CDR3 sequences listed, about half were seen once. The sample comprised blood. All receptors derive from an elderly man in good health.

Note on this clonotype: Compared with germline, one end of the junction differs, possibly owing to a read error. CDR3 in DNA: TGCGTCAGCAGCTTTAGCGGGGAACTAAGCACAGATACGCAGTATTTT. It is translated as CVSSFSGELSTDTQYF. The V call is TRBV5-1, the J call TRBJ2-3; 8 nucleotides match TRBD2. The CDR3 is 16 residues long. Germline CDR1 SGHRS, CDR2 YFSETQ.

The chain has TRBV6-2 or TRBV6-3 and TRBJ2-3; perhaps TRBD2 as D (6 bases). V lost 0 bases, J lost 14 bases, and 12 bases lay in between. CDR3 length: 12 residues. CDR1 and CDR2 from the germline V gene are MNHEY and SVGEGT. The DNA of the CDR3 is TGTGCCAGCAGTTACTCAACTAGCTACCGGTATTTT. As protein: CASSYSTSYRYF.

The chain joins TRBV7-8 to TRBJ1-2; tentative D call: TRBD1 (5 bases). Germline-derived CDR1 and CDR2 are SGHVS and FQNEAQ. V lost 1 base, J lost 7 bases, and 16 bases lay in between. CDR3 length equals 15 residues. In DNA form, the CDR3 reads TGTGCCAGCAGCTTAGTGGTCAGGGAATTTCGTGGCTACACCTTC. It specifies CASSLVVREFRGYTF. Full variable domain (rest looked up from reference TRBV7-8 and TRBJ1-2): GAGVSQSPRYKVAKRGQDVALRCDPISGHVSLFWYQQALGQGPEFLTYFQNEAQLDKSGLPSDRFFAERPEGSVSTLKIQRTQQEDSAVYLCASSLVVREFRGYTFGSGTRLTVV.

This clonotype was counted many times. The rearrangement links TRBV30 to TRBJ2-7, with 10 bases identical to TRBD2. CDR1 and CDR2 (germline): GTSNPN, SVGIG (reference sequence). The CDR3 has 15 residues. V trimming: 0 bases; J trimming: 7 bases; junction bases outside the gene matches: 9. The CDR3 DNA is TGTGCCTGGAGTGTAGGGCTAGCGGGAGTACGTGAGCAGTACTTC. Translated, it gives CAWSVGLAGVREQYF.

This clonotype was picked up one time. The chain uses TRBV20-1 and TRBJ2-7; TRBD1 or TRBD2 may be the D gene (5 bases each). The germline CDR1 and CDR2 sequences are DFQATT and SNEGSKA (reference sequence). The CDR3 is 11 residues long. The germline V and J ends were trimmed by 3 bases and 6 bases, with 9 bases remaining between them. In DNA form, the CDR3 reads TGCAGTGCTAGTCGGGGCTCCGAGCAGTACTTC. Protein: CSASRGSEQYF.

The chain links TRBV10-3 to TRBJ2-3; D remains ambiguous. V lost 5 bases, J lost 2 bases, and 14 bases lay in between. Germline V gene sequence: CDR1 ENHRY, CDR2 SYGVKD. This CDR3 is 15 amino acids long. CDR3 DNA sequence: TGTGCCATCAGTTTAGGGCAGGCGACCACAGATACGCAGTATTTT. Protein: CAISLGQATTDTQYF.

This clonotype was counted a single time. This chain links TRBV5-1 with TRBJ2-2; 8 bases fit TRBD2. The CDR3 is made up of 15 amino acids. Germline CDR1 is SGHRS and CDR2 is YFSETQ. Losses at the gene ends were 3 bases for V and 6 bases for J; bases not matched to a gene: 7. CDR3 in amino acids: CASSSGLGSSGELFF. CDR3 sequence (DNA): TGCGCCAGCAGCTCGGGACTAGGTTCATCCGGGGAGCTGTTTTTT.

The gene calls are TRBV9 and TRBJ2-3, with 10 bases lining up with TRBD2. The CDR3 covers 19 residues. Per the germline V gene, CDR1 is SGDLS and CDR2 is YYNGEE. Unmatched junction bases numbered 11, after V lost 0 bases and J lost 1 base. CDR3 sequence reads: CASSVELAGPHKGTDTQYF. CDR3 nucleotides: TGTGCCAGCAGCGTAGAACTAGCGGGGCCCCATAAGGGCACAGATACGCAGTATTTT.

The rearrangement links TRBV29-1 to TRBJ2-1, with D uncertain. Judging by the DNA end, TRBJ2-7 fits better; the J call may be wrong. Germline CDR1 is SQVTM and CDR2 is ANQGSEA. The CDR3 contains 14 residues. CDR3 in DNA: TGCAGCGGTAGTGCAGATCCCTCCTACAATGAGCAGTACTTC. Its translation: CSGSADPSYNEQYF.

This chain joins TRBV5-6 and TRBJ2-4; no definite D call. There are 14 residues in the CDR3. The ends were cut back, 1 base at V and 10 bases at J, with 15 bases in the middle. CDR1 SGHDT and CDR2 YYEEEE come from the germline V gene. CDR3: CASSLLNEQGIQYF. The CDR3 nucleotides are TGTGCCAGCAGCTTGCTGAACGAACAAGGTATTCAGTACTTC.

The rearrangement joins TRBV3-1 to TRBJ2-7; 7 bases align to TRBD1. J gave up 2 bases and V 2 bases, and 3 bases lay outside the gene matches. Germline assignment: CDR1 LGHDT and CDR2 YNNKEL (reference sequence). This CDR3 has 14 residues. The CDR3 reads CASSQYGTAYEQYF. As DNA, the CDR3 is TGTGCCAGCAGCCAATATGGGACAGCCTACGAGCAGTACTTC.

The chain employs TRBV6-2 or TRBV6-3 and TRBJ2-1; D gene ambiguous. Trimming removed 2 bases from V and 4 bases from J, with 6 bases in between. The CDR3 totals 13 residues. CDR1 and CDR2 from the germline V gene are MNHEY and SVGEGT. The chain's CDR3 is CASSYSAYNEQFF. The CDR3 DNA reads TGTGCCAGCAGTTACAGCGCATACAATGAGCAGTTCTTC.

With respect to this clonotype: Possible read error: a much larger clone is one base away. V is TRBV5-1 and J is TRBJ2-3, with no clear D. The germline gives CDR1 SGHRS, CDR2 YFSETQ. V gave up 0 bases and J gave up 2 bases, with 10 bases separating them. CDR3 length equals 15 residues. CDR3 DNA: TGCGCCAGCAGCTTGGGGATAGGCAACACAGATACGCAGTATTTT. Amino acid sequence: CASSLGIGNTDTQYF.

This rearrangement joins TRBV3-1 to TRBJ1-6; 10 bases match TRBD1. CDR3 length equals 14 residues. V gave up 4 bases and J gave up 10 bases; unmatched junction bases: 4. Looked up from germline, CDR1 is LGHDT and CDR2 is YNNKEL (reference sequence). Written as DNA, the CDR3 is TGTGCCAGCAGCCGAGGGACAGGGGAATCACCCCTCCACTTT. This sequence encodes CASSRGTGESPLHF.

This chain uses TRBV19 with TRBJ1-2, with D unclear. V gave up 6 bases and J gave up 4 bases, with 12 bases separating them. This CDR3 contains 13 residues. CDR1 is LNHDA, CDR2 SQIVND, per germline (reference sequence). In DNA, the CDR3 is TGTGCCAGTAGCCGGACGTACCCCTATGGCTACACCTTC. Residues: CASSRTYPYGYTF.

This chain uses TRBV7-2 with TRBJ2-7; 10 nucleotides align to TRBD2. The V gene's germline CDR1 is SGHTA and CDR2 FQGNSA. V lost 5 bases and J lost 7; bases outside the gene matches: 8. This CDR3 contains 14 residues. For the CDR3, the DNA is TGTGCCAGCAGCGGACTAGCGGCAGACAATGAGCAGTACTTC. It specifies CASSGLAADNEQYF.

DNA of the CDR3: TGCAGTGCTAGTCTCAATGAGCAGTACTTC. Translating it yields CSASLNEQYF. The V and J genes are TRBV20-1 and TRBJ2-7, with no clear D. The length of the CDR3 is 10 residues. CDR1 and CDR2 (germline): DFQATT, SNEGSKA (reference sequence). V gave up 3 bases and J gave up 7 bases, with 7 bases separating them.